These 30 T cell receptor beta chains came from one sample sequenced in a study of cytomegalovirus exposure and HLA in healthy donors. Primers included in the PCR were 60 Vbeta and 13 Jbeta primers. The table came from immunoSEQ multiplex PCR; TCRdb's copy has only in-frame clones and leaves some out. The sample shows under 100,000 clones, 79% of them seen only once. The sequenced material came from PBMCs. Receptor source: a man aged 25 to 45 in good health and CMV-seronegative.

DNA of the CDR3: TGTGCCAGCAGCGCCCGTGGGGAGGTAGCTAGCACAGATACGCAGTATTTT. As protein: CASSARGEVASTDTQYF. The rearrangement uses TRBV9 and TRBJ2-3; possibly TRBD2 for D (6 bases). The V gene lost 3 bases and the J gene lost 0 bases, with 17 bases spanning the gap. The CDR3 loop spans 17 amino acids. Germline values: CDR1 SGDLS, CDR2 YYNGEE.

This clone appeared once. The chain recombines TRBV5-4 with TRBJ1-4; TRBD1 matches at 8 bases. V shed 6 bases and J 7 bases; nucleotides not matched to a gene: 8. CDR1 and CDR2 from the germline V gene are SGHNT and YYREEE (reference sequence). This CDR3 comprises 14 residues. Here the CDR3 DNA reads TGTGCCAGCACCTTACAGGGGGGGGGTGAAAAACTGTTTTTT. The encoded protein is CASTLQGGGEKLFF.

This chain uses TRBV7-9 with TRBJ1-5, with 7 bases aligning to TRBD1. With 4 bases clipped from V and 2 bases from J, the junction kept 5 bases outside the gene matches. In germline, CDR1 is SEHNR, CDR2 FQNEAQ (reference sequence). This CDR3 comprises 15 residues. CDR3 nucleotides: TGTGCCAGCAGCTCAAACGACAGGGGCAATCAGCCCCAGCATTTT. It encodes CASSSNDRGNQPQHF.

The chain uses TRBV28 and TRBJ2-5, with TRBD1 as a possible D gene (7 bases). The CDR3 contains 14 residues. Germline V CDR1 and CDR2: MDHEN, SYDVKM. The germline V and J ends were trimmed by 6 bases and 5 bases, with 16 bases remaining between them. CDR3 loop: CASSPGGTVETQYF. The CDR3 DNA sequence: TGTGCCAGCAGCCCTGGGGGGACAGTGGAGACCCAGTACTTC.

V gene TRBV5-1 combines with J gene TRBJ2-7; 9 bases align to TRBD2. Germline loops: CDR1 SGHRS, CDR2 YFSETQ. The CDR3 is 14 amino acids. V lost 5 bases to trimming and J lost 3 bases; unmatched junction nucleotides: 6. CDR3 region: CASRPTSGRYEQYF. The DNA of the CDR3 is TGCGCCAGCAGACCAACTAGCGGGCGCTACGAGCAGTACTTC.

The rearrangement links TRBV12-1 to TRBJ2-1; TRBD2 reflects the table's D call only, with no check against the DNA. TRBV12-1 is listed as a pseudogene. This CDR3 is 17 amino acids long. The CDR3 DNA reads as TGTGCCAGCAGCGTGGGACTAGCGGGGTTATCCTACAATGAGCAGTTCTTC. Residues: CASSVGLAGLSYNEQFF.

The chain employs TRBV5-1 and TRBJ2-5, with 9 bases that match TRBD2. V trimming: 5 bases; J trimming: 7 bases; junction bases outside the gene matches: 6. This CDR3 region has 13 residues. Germline V CDR1 and CDR2: SGHRS, YFSETQ. The CDR3 spells CASSLSREGTQYF. For the CDR3, the DNA is TGCGCCAGCAGTCTTTCGCGGGAGGGGACCCAGTACTTC.

The chain carries TRBV7-2 and TRBJ2-7; tentatively, D is TRBD2 (5 bases). There are 14 residues in the CDR3. Germline CDR1 and CDR2: SGHTA and FQGNSA. Trimming left V 1 base short and J 2 bases short, with 9 bases between. This chain's CDR3 is CASSLGAEAYEQYF. The CDR3 bases are TGTGCCAGCAGCTTAGGAGCGGAAGCCTACGAGCAGTACTTC.

The chain recombines TRBV29-1 with TRBJ2-7; D is possibly TRBD2 (6 bases). The germline V gene has CDR1 SQVTM and CDR2 ANQGSEA. The CDR3 consists of 13 residues. The V end lost 7 bases, the J end lost 6 bases, and 19 bases lay between the germline ends. The CDR3 region has the DNA TGCAGCGGGGGTCGGGGCGGGATAGGCGAGCAGTACTTC. As protein: CSGGRGGIGEQYF.

The CDR3 DNA reads as TGTGCCAGCAGCTCGGGTCTAGGGGGGGTTTATGTTTTCTTT. Protein product: CASSSGLGGVYVFF. The J gene is TRBJ1-1, the V gene TRBV5-6, with D possibly being TRBD1 (6 bases). This CDR3 region has 14 residues. Germline V CDR1 and CDR2: SGHDT, YYEEEE. Trimming left V 3 bases short and J 13 bases short, with 22 bases between.

This clone was observed a single time. V is TRBV18 and J is TRBJ1-2, with D perhaps matching TRBD1 (5 bases). V dropped 2 bases and J dropped 2 bases, with 6 bases sitting between them. The germline CDR1 and CDR2 sequences are KGHSH and LQKENI. The CDR3 runs to 13 residues. The CDR3, as DNA: TGTGCCAGCTCACCAGCAGGGAACTATGGCTACACCTTC. Amino acids: CASSPAGNYGYTF.

The chain is built from TRBV7-9 and TRBJ1-4; a possible D gene is TRBD1 (6 bases). V was clipped by 0 bases and J by 6 bases, with 14 bases between them. This CDR3 spans 16 amino acids. The germline V gene encodes CDR1 SEHNR and CDR2 FQNEAQ (reference sequence). The CDR3: CASSLAGGAQDEKLFF. The CDR3 DNA reads TGTGCCAGCAGCTTAGCTGGGGGGGCGCAGGATGAAAAACTGTTTTTT.

The chain has TRBV6-4 and TRBJ2-1; perhaps TRBD2 as D (6 bases). This CDR3 has 15 amino acids. Germline V gives CDR1 MRHNA, CDR2 SNTAGT. V dropped 6 bases and J dropped 8 bases, with 20 bases sitting between them. CDR3 DNA sequence: TGTGCCAGCAGCCCGGGACTCCGAGGCAGCGATGAGCAGTTCTTC. This translates into CASSPGLRGSDEQFF.

The chain links TRBV9 to TRBJ2-5, with no clear D. With 4 bases removed from V and 5 bases from J, the gap between germline ends came to 12 bases. Germline V lookup: CDR1 SGDLS, CDR2 YYNGEE. The CDR3 consists of 13 residues. The CDR3 sequence is CASSSKVRETQYF. CDR3 sequence (DNA): TGTGCCAGCAGCTCAAAGGTCAGGGAGACCCAGTACTTC. Filled out from reference TRBV9 and TRBJ2-5, the complete variable domain reads DSGVTQTPKHLITATGQRVTLRCSPRSGDLSVYWYQQSLDQGLQFLIQYYNGEERAKGNILERFSAQQFPDLHSELNLSSLELGDSALYFCASSSKVRETQYFGPGTRLLVL.

The chain has TRBV5-6 and TRBJ1-2, with D maybe TRBD1 (5 bases). Germline CDR1 SGHDT, CDR2 YYEEEE. The V gene lost 0 bases and the J gene lost 3 bases, with 9 bases spanning the gap. CDR3 length: 14 amino acids. CDR3 in DNA: TGTGCCAGCAGCTTGGCTCGGGGGTACTATGGCTACACCTTC. This encodes CASSLARGYYGYTF.

The CDR3 nucleotides are TGTGCCAGCAGCCCGTGGGACAGGGGGCTCGACATTCAGTACTTC. The encoded protein is CASSPWDRGLDIQYF. The V and J genes are TRBV9 and TRBJ2-4; 12 bases match TRBD1. CDR1 is SGDLS and CDR2 is YYNGEE in the germline V gene. The V segment lost 4 bases and the J segment 8 bases; nucleotides outside the gene matches: 7. The CDR3 spans 15 residues.

The gene calls are TRBV30 and TRBJ1-5; maybe TRBD1 (6 bases). Germline assignment: CDR1 GTSNPN and CDR2 SVGIG (reference sequence). This CDR3 has 13 amino acids. V dropped 3 bases and J dropped 5 bases, with 11 bases sitting between them. The CDR3 region has the DNA TGTGCCTGGAGCACAGGGAGGGATCAGCCCCAGCATTTT. Translated, it gives CAWSTGRDQPQHF. The full variable domain, completed using reference TRBV30 and TRBJ1-5, is SQTIHQWPATLVQPVGSPLSLECTVEGTSNPNLYWYRQAAGRGLQLLFYSVGIGQISSEVPQNLSASRPQDRQFILSSKKLLLSDSGFYLCAWSTGRDQPQHFGDGTRLSIL.

The chain links TRBV4-1 to TRBJ2-1; 8 bases fit TRBD2. V shed 2 bases, J shed 1 base, and the junction held 13 bases outside the gene matches. The CDR3 contains 19 residues. Germline V gene lookup returns CDR1 MGHRA and CDR2 YSYEKL. CDR3 nucleotides: TGCGCCAGCAGCCAACTCCTTGCGGGAGGTATCCCATCCTACAATGAGCAGTTCTTC. Amino acid sequence: CASSQLLAGGIPSYNEQFF.

The chain couples TRBV10-3 to TRBJ1-3; TRBD1 might be the D (6 bases). The V end was cut by 7 bases, the J end by 1 base, with 8 bases between. This CDR3 comprises 13 residues. Germline V gives CDR1 ENHRY, CDR2 SYGVKD. The chain's CDR3 is CAITGASGNTIYF. The CDR3 nucleotides read TGTGCCATCACAGGGGCGTCTGGAAACACCATATATTTT.

The genes are TRBV28 and TRBJ1-2, with TRBD1 as a possible D gene (6 bases). Germline CDR1 is MDHEN and CDR2 is SYDVKM. The V end lost 5 bases, the J end lost 4 bases, and 11 bases lay between the germline ends. CDR3 length: 13 amino acids. CDR3 DNA: TGTGCCAGCAGTCTAGGGGGACGCTATGGCTACACCTTC. It is translated as CASSLGGRYGYTF.

This clone was seen just once. The rearrangement links TRBV6-5 to TRBJ2-5; the match to TRBD2 covers 11 bases. The J call is doubtful: the DNA matches TRBJ2-7 better. Looked up from germline, CDR1 is MNHEY and CDR2 is SVGAGI. CDR3 length equals 15 residues. The CDR3 loop reads CASSVSGRDSYEQYF. CDR3 DNA: TGTGCCAGCAGTGTTAGCGGGAGGGACTCCTACGAGCAGTACTTC.

J is TRBJ1-1 and V is TRBV10-1; D is possibly TRBD1 (5 bases). The V gene's germline CDR1 is WNHNN and CDR2 SYGVQD (reference sequence). The CDR3 is 13 amino acids. V was clipped by 7 bases and J by 0 bases, with 9 bases between them. As DNA, the CDR3 is TGCGCCAGCAAGGACACTTTGAACACTGAAGCTTTCTTT. It codes for CASKDTLNTEAFF.

This sequence joins TRBV7-9 and TRBJ2-1; 8 nucleotides line up with TRBD1. The junction had 20 bases not matched to a gene; V was cut back by 4 bases and J by 15 bases. Germline V CDR1 and CDR2: SEHNR, FQNEAQ (reference sequence). The length of the CDR3 is 16 residues. This CDR3 is CASSYPTGALVGDRFF. CDR3 nucleotide sequence: TGTGCCAGCAGCTACCCGACAGGGGCACTCGTGGGAGATCGGTTCTTC.

The table lists this clone with a count of one. This chain links TRBV5-6 with TRBJ2-1; 12 positions match TRBD1. Germline V gene sequence: CDR1 SGHDT, CDR2 YYEEEE. The CDR3 sequence is 15 residues long. Trimming cost V 4 bases and J 8 bases; bases outside gene matches: 7. CDR3 in amino acids: CASSRPGQGAHEQFF. The CDR3 DNA reads TGTGCCAGCAGCAGACCGGGACAGGGGGCCCATGAGCAGTTCTTC. The full variable domain, completed using reference TRBV5-6 and TRBJ2-1, is DAGVTQSPTHLIKTRGQQVTLRCSPKSGHDTVSWYQQALGQGPQFIFQYYEEEERQRGNFPDRFSGHQFPNYSSELNVNALLLGDSALYLCASSRPGQGAHEQFFGPGTRLTVL.

The chain uses TRBV6-1 and TRBJ2-1; 7 nucleotides align to TRBD1. Germline values: CDR1 MNHNS, CDR2 SASEGT. The junction had 8 bases not matched to a gene; V was cut back by 5 bases and J by 7 bases. CDR3 length equals 14 residues. The CDR3 nucleotides read TGTGCCAGCAGTACGACAGGGTGGGAGAATGAGCAGTTCTTC. It is translated as CASSTTGWENEQFF.

The chain's CDR3 is CASSRASGDSGANVLTF. In DNA, the CDR3 is TGTGCCAGCAGCCGTGCTTCGGGAGACTCTGGGGCCAACGTCCTGACTTTC. The chain employs TRBV4-2 and TRBJ2-6; tentative D call: TRBD2 (6 bases). From germline, CDR1 is LGHNA and CDR2 YNFKEQ. V lost 4 bases and J 0 bases, leaving 13 bases between the germline ends. This CDR3 region has 17 residues.

The gene calls are TRBV28 and TRBJ1-1, with D unresolved. Between the trimmed V and J ends, which lost 8 bases and 1 base, there was a span of 11 bases. Per the germline V gene, CDR1 is MDHEN and CDR2 is SYDVKM. CDR3 length equals 13 residues. This CDR3 reads CASGLAPNTEAFF. CDR3 sequence (DNA): TGTGCCAGCGGGCTCGCCCCGAACACTGAAGCTTTCTTT.

Concerning this clone itself: At one end, the junction sequence differs from germline, possibly due to a read error. The chain is built from TRBV7-9 and TRBJ1-2; a weak D match, TRBD1 (6 bases). The CDR3 consists of 16 residues. CDR1 is SEHNR and CDR2 is FQNEAQ in the germline V gene (reference sequence). This CDR3 is CARSLVPEQGTYGYTF. CDR3 nucleotide sequence: TGTGCCCGCAGCTTAGTTCCGGAACAGGGCACTTATGGCTACACCTTC.

V usage is TRBV6-6 and J usage is TRBJ1-6, with a tentative D call TRBD1 (5 bases). This CDR3 is built from 16 residues. Trimming shortened V by 5 bases and J by 2 bases, and 13 bases separated the two germline ends. The germline CDR1 and CDR2 sequences are MNHNY and SVGAGI (reference sequence). In DNA, the CDR3 is TGTGCCAGCAGTGGAGGGGCTGGCGCCTATAATTCACCCCTCCACTTT. Protein sequence: CASSGGAGAYNSPLHF.

The chain combines TRBV10-2 with TRBJ1-4, with D hard to call. CDR3 length: 13 amino acids. Germline CDR1 is WSHSY and CDR2 is SAAADI. The ends were cut back, 8 bases at V and 8 bases at J, with 15 bases in the middle. Written as DNA, the CDR3 is TGCGCCAGCTCGAGCGGCGCCGAAGAAAAACTGTTTTTT. It translates to CASSSGAEEKLFF.